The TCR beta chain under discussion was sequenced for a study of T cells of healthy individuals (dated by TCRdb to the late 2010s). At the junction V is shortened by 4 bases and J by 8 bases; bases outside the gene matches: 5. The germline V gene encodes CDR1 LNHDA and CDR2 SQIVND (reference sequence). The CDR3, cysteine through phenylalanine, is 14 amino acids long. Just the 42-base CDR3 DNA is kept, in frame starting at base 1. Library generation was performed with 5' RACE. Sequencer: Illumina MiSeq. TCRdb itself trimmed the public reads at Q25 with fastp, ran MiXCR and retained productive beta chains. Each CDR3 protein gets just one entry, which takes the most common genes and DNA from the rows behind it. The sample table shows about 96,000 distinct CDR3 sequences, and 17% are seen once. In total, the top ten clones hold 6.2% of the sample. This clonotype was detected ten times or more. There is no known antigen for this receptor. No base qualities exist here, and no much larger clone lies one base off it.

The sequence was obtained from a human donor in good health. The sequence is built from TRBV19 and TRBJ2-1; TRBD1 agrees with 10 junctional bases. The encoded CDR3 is CASSTGQGFDEQFF. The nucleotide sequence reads TGTGCCAGTAGTACGGGACAGGGGTTCGATGAGCAGTTCTTC.